The entry that follows covers one T cell receptor beta chain sequence. This receptor's antigen is unknown. No much larger clone exists at a distance of one base, and base qualities are not known. Amplification of TCR beta CDR3 regions was carried out from RNA transcripts. The first round of RT-PCR for the TCR CDR3 was performed with the HTBI primer set and the Qiagen OneStep RT-PCR kit. Libraries were constructed in a second round of multiplex PCR, after which size selection and purification were performed. Paired-end sequencing of the libraries was performed with 100 bp reads on an Illumina HiSeq2000. In the original analysis: SOAPnuke was used to process the raw data, with reads discarded if the reads contained adapters or uncalled bases, had a mean Phred below 15, or lacked an exact constant-primer or identifier match. High-quality paired reads were merged with COPE v1.2.5, and unique nucleotide sequences were defined as clonotypes. MiTCR v1.1 was used to align the clonotypes against IMGT TRBV, TRBD and TRBJ reference segments. Only V-J combinations with frequency above 0.0001, covering 99.2% of repertoires, were analysed. The TCS score was defined as F50 (clonal expansion) divided by E x V (chaos), with BLOSUM62-based TCRdist calculated between CDR3 peptides within each V-J. Welch's t-statistics and random forest reduced roughly 530 V-J features to 10 to 15, which were used in a naive Bayes classifier (R e1071). The public sequencing data were trimmed at Q25 with fastp and processed into clonotypes with MiXCR by TCRdb, which kept only in-frame beta chains. Duplicate CDR3 protein sequences are folded into a single record with the most common DNA and genes. The V and J calls were determined by TCRdb, not by the authors. The sample has approximately 590,000 distinct CDR3 sequences on record, more than 15% of them singletons. The ten most abundant clones make up approximately 7.4% of the sample.

Counted from cysteine to phenylalanine, this CDR3 has 13 amino acids. Only the CDR3 region is kept as DNA, spanning 39 bases read in frame from base 1. CDR1 SEHNR and CDR2 FQNEAQ were looked up in the germline V gene (reference sequence). V and J are truncated by 10 bases and 3 bases respectively, leaving an intervening sequence of 12 bases. Stable Graves' hyperthyroidism was defined as the absence of progression to ophthalmopathy over 18 months of follow-up. Hyperthyroidism patients were newly diagnosed, with disease duration under 2 months, and aged 18 to 65 years. Any patient with an uncontrolled infection, another autoimmune disease, pregnancy or lactation was excluded. Diagnoses were established on the basis of clinical symptoms, serum thyroxine and TRAb, thyroid ultrasound, and orbital computed tomography. PBMCs were isolated from 10 ml of fresh peripheral blood by Ficoll-Paque density gradient centrifugation. Total RNA was extracted using Trizol reagent, and RNA quality was assessed on an Agilent 2100 Bioanalyzer.

This specimen comes from a study of T cells in Graves' hyperthyroidism and ophthalmopathy (dated by TCRdb to about 2019). At the level of the whole study: Peripheral blood samples were taken at the time of initial diagnosis, prior to any treatment. The roughly 91 discovery patients were randomly split 7:3 into training and test sets. The paper describes TCR Vbeta CDR3 sequencing of 120 to 150 peripheral blood samples, made up of some 40 ophthalmopathy patients, around 78 hyperthyroidism patients and roughly 17 progressor patients. To identify distinguishing TCR V-J signatures, a discovery cohort of around 100 patients was used, comprising some 45 with Graves' ophthalmopathy and under 60 with stable Graves' hyperthyroidism. The study also compared thyroid tissue and blood T-cell repertoires from five or six Graves' hyperthyroidism patients. After sampling, hyperthyroidism patients received methimazole starting at 30 mg daily, and ophthalmopathy patients received high-dose intravenous methylprednisolone. Whether ophthalmopathy could be predicted prospectively was tested in an independent validation cohort made up of 18 to 20 hyperthyroidism patients plus 17 patients who later progressed to ophthalmopathy.

The paper's findings and limits, for the study overall: In cross-validation, a model built on a 13 V-J signature told ophthalmopathy apart from stable hyperthyroidism with about 90% sensitivity and about 81% specificity, and in testing the same model reached 80%/75%. No statistical method was used to fix the sample size in advance, and group allocation was not hidden from the investigators. Blood samples also contained most of the expanded thyroid clonotypes (frequency above 0.001), which suggests that blood repertoires may reflect thyroid immune responses. In validation, the model predicted progression to ophthalmopathy with roughly 70% sensitivity and less than 75% specificity, a median of around 6.6 months before onset.

The source of this sequence is a woman in her twenties or thirties with Graves' hyperthyroidism. Recombination joined TRBV7-9 with TRBJ1-4, with the D gene not confidently named. The sequencing input was blood. The CDR3 region reads CATNSRANEKLFF. The DNA is as follows: TGTGCCACAAATAGTAGGGCTAATGAAAAACTGTTTTTT.